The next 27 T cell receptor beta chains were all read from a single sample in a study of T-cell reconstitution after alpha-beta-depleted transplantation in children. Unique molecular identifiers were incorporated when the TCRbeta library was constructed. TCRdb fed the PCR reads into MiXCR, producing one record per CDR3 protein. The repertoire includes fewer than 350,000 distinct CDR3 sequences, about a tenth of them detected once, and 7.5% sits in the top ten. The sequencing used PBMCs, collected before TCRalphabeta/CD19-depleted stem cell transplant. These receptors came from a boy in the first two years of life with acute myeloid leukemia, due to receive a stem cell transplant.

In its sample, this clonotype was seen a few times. CDR3 coding DNA: TGTGCCAGCAGTTTATTCGGGTCACAGGGTGATCAAGAGACCCAGTACTTC. As protein: CASSLFGSQGDQETQYF. The rearrangement uses TRBV28 and TRBJ2-5, with D perhaps matching TRBD1 (6 bases). The CDR3 runs 17 residues. Trimming shortened V by 1 base and J by 2 bases, and 17 bases separated the two germline ends. Germline V CDR1 and CDR2: MDHEN, SYDVKM.

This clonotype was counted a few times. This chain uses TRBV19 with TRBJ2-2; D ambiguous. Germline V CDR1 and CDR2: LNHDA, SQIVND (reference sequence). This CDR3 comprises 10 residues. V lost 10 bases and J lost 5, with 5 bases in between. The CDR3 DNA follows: TGTGCCACCGGGACCGGGGAGCTGTTTTTT. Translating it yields CATGTGELFF.

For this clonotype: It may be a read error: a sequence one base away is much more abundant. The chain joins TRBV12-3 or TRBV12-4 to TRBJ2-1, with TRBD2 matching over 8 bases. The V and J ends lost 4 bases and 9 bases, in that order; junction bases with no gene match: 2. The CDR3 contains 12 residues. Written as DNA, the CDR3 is TGTGCCAGCAGTTCCGGGGGGGGTGAGCAGTTCTTC. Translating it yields CASSSGGGEQFF.

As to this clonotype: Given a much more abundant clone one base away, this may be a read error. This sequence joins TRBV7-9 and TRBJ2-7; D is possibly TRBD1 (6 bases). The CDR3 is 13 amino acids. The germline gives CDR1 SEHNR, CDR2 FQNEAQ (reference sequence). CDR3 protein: CASSWTASYELYF. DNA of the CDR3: TGTGCCAGCAGCTGGACAGCCTCCTACGAGCTGTACTTC.

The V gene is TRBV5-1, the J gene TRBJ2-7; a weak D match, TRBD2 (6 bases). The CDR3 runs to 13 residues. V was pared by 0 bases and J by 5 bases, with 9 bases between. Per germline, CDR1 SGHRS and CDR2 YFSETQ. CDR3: CASSLAGLHEQYF. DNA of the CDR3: TGCGCCAGCAGCTTGGCGGGACTGCACGAGCAGTACTTC.

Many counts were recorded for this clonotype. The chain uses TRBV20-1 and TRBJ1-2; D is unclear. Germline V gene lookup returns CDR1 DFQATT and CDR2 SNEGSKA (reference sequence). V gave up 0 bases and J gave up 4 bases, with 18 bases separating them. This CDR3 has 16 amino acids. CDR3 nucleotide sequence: TGCAGTGCTAGAGATCTAAAGCTTCGTACCCTCTATGGCTACACCTTC. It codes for CSARDLKLRTLYGYTF.

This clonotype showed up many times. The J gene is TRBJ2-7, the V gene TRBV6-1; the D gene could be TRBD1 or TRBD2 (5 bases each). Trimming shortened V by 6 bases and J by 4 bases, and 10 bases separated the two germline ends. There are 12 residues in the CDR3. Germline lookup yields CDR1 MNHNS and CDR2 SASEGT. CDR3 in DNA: TGTGCCAGCAGAGAGCGGACATACGAGCAGTACTTC. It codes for CASRERTYEQYF.

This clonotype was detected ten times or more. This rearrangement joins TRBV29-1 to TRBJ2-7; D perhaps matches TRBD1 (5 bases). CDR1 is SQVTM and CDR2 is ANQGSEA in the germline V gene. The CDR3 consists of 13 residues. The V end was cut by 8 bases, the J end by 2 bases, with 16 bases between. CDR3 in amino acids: CSFAGAVTYEQYF. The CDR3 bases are TGCAGCTTCGCTGGGGCAGTTACCTACGAGCAGTACTTC.

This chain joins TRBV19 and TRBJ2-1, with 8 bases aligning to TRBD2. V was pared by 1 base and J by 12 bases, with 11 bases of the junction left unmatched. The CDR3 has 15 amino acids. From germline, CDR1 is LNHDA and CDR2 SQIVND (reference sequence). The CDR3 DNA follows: TGTGCCAGTAGTATAGGGACTAGCCGTCGGTCCGTGCAGTTCTTC. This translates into CASSIGTSRRSVQFF.

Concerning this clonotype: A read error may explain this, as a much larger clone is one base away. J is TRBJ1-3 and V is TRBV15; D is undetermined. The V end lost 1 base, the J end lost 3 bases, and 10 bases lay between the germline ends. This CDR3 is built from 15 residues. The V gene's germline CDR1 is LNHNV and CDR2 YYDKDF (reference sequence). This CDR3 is CATSRGHLYGNTIYF. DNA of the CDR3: TGTGCCACCAGCAGAGGACACTTATATGGAAACACCATATATTTT.

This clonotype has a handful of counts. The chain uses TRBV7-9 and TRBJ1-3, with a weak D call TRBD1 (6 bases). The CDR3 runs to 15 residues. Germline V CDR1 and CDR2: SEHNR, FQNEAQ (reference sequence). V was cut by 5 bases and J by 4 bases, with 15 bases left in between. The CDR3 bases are TGTGCCAGCAGCCCCCCGGGACAAGTCGGAAACACCATATATTTT. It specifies CASSPPGQVGNTIYF. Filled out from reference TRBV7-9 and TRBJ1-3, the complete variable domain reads DTGVSQNPRHKITKRGQNVTFRCDPISEHNRLYWYRQTLGQGPEFLTYFQNEAQLEKSRLLSDRFSAERPKGSFSTLEIQRTEQGDSAMYLCASSPPGQVGNTIYFGEGSWLTVV.

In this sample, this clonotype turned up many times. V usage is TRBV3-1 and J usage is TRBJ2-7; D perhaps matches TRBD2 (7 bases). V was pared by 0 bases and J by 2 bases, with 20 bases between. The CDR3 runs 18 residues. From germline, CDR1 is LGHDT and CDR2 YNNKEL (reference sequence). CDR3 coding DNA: TGTGCCAGCAGCCAAGAAGGACGGGGGGCCCTTACCACCTACGAGCAGTACTTC. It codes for CASSQEGRGALTTYEQYF.

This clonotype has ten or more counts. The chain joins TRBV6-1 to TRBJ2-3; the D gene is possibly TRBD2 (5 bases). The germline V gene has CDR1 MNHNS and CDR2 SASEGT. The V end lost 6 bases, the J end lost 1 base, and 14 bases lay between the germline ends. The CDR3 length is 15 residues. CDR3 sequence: CASSPIGVGTDTQYF. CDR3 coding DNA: TGTGCCAGCAGCCCCATCGGGGTAGGCACAGATACGCAGTATTTT.

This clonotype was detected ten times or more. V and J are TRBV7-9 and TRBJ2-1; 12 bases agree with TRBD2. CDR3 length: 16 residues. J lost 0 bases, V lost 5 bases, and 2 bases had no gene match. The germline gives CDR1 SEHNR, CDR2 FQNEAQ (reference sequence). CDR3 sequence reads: CASSGTSGYSYNEQFF. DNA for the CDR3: TGTGCCAGCAGCGGGACTAGCGGGTACTCCTACAATGAGCAGTTCTTC. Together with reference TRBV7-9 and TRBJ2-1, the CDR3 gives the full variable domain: DTGVSQNPRHKITKRGQNVTFRCDPISEHNRLYWYRQTLGQGPEFLTYFQNEAQLEKSRLLSDRFSAERPKGSFSTLEIQRTEQGDSAMYLCASSGTSGYSYNEQFFGPGTRLTVL.

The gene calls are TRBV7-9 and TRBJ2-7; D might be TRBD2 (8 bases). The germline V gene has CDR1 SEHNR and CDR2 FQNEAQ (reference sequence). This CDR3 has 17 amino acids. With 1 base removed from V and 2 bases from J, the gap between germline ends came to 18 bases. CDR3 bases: TGTGCCAGCAGCTTAGGGGGGACAGCGGGGGATCCCTACGAGCAGTACTTC. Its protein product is CASSLGGTAGDPYEQYF.

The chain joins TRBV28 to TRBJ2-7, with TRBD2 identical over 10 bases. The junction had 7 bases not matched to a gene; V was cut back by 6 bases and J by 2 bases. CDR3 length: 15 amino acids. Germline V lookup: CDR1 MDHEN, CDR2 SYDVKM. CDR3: CASSKLAGKTYEQYF. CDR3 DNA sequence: TGTGCCAGCAGCAAACTAGCGGGAAAGACCTACGAGCAGTACTTC.

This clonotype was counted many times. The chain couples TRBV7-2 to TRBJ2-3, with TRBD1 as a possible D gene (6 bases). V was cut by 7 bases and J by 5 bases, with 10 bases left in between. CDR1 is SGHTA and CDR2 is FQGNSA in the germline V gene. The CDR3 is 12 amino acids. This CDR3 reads CASTAGEDTQYF. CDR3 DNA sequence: TGTGCCAGCACCGCAGGGGAAGATACGCAGTATTTT.

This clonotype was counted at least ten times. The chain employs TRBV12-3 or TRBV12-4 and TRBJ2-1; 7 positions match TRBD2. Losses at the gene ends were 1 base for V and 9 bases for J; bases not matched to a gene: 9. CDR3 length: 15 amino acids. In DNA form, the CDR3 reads TGTGCCAGCAGTTTAGGGCTAGCGGAAAGAGGTGAGCAGTTCTTC. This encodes CASSLGLAERGEQFF.

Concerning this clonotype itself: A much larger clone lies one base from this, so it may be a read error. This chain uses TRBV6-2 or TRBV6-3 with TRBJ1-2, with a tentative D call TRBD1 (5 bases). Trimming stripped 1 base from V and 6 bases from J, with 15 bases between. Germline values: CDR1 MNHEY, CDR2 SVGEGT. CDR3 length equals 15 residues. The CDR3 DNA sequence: TGTGCCAGCAGTTACTACTTACCGGGACGGGATGGCTACACCTTC. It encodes CASSYYLPGRDGYTF.

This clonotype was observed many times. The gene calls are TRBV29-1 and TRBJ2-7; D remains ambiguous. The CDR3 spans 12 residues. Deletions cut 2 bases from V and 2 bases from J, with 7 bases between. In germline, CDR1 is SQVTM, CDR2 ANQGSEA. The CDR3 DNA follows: TGCAGCGTTGAATCCAGGCCCTACGAGCAGTACTTC. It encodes CSVESRPYEQYF.

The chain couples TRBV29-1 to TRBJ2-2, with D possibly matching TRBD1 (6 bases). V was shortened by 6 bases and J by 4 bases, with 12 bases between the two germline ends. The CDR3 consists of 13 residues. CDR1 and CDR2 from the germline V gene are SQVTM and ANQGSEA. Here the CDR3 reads CSVRGRFTGELFF. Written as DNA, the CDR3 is TGCAGCGTCAGGGGCCGCTTCACCGGGGAGCTGTTTTTT.

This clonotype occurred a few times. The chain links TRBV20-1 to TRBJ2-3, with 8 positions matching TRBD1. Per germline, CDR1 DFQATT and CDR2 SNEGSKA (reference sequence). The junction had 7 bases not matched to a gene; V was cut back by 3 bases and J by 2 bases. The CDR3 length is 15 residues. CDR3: CSASGTGGNTDTQYF. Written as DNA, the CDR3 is TGCAGTGCTAGTGGGACAGGAGGAAACACAGATACGCAGTATTTT.

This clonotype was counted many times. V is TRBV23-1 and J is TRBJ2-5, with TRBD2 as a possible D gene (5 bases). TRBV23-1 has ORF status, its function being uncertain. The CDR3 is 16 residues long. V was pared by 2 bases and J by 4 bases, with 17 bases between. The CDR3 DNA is TGCGCCAGCAGTCAAAACGGGTCGTGGGAGTCAGAGACCCAGTACTTC. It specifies CASSQNGSWESETQYF.

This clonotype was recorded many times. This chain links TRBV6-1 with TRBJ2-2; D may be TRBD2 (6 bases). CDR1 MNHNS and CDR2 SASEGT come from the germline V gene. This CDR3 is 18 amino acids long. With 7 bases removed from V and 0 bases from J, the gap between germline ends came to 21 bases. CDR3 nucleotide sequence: TGTGCCAGCACCGTGGTGCGACTAGGGAACGCGAACACCGGGGAGCTGTTTTTT. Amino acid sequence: CASTVVRLGNANTGELFF.

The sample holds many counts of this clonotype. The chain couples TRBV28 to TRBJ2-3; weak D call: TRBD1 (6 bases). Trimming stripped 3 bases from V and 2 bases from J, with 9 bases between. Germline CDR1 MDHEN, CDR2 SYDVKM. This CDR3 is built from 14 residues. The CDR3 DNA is TGTGCCAGCAGTTTTGGGACACTCACAGATACGCAGTATTTT. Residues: CASSFGTLTDTQYF.

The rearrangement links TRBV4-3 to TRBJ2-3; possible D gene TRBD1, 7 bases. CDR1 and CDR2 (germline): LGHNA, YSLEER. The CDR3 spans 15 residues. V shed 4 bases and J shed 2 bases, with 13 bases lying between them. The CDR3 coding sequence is TGCGCCAGCAGCCCCGACAGGGAGGACACAGATACGCAGTATTTT. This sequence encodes CASSPDREDTDTQYF.

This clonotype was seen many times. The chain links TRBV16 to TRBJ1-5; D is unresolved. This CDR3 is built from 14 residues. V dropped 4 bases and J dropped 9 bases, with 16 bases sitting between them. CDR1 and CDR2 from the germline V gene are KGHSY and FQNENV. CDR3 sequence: CASSLEAQWLPQHF. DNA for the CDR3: TGTGCCAGCAGCCTAGAGGCACAATGGTTGCCCCAGCATTTT.